This entry describes one T cell receptor beta chain. This sample is drawn from a study of blood T cell repertoires in COVID-19. Germline lookup yields CDR1 MDHEN and CDR2 SYDVKM. Trimming stripped 9 bases from V and 3 bases from J, with 9 bases between. There are 11 residues in the CDR3. In the authors' workflow: Using reference gene primer amplification, nucleated cell counts were estimated. Assay: immunoSEQ multiplex PCR; the TCRdb copy retains only in-frame clones and omits some. The V and J calls and clone size were taken over from that table, and D and trimming were inferred from the DNA. The sample includes 68,000 or so clones, 70% to 80% seen only once; the top ten take approximately 23%.

V gene TRBV28 combines with J gene TRBJ2-7; TRBD2 is a possible D gene (5 bases). This receptor was identified in a human donor in a cohort sampled during active COVID-19. The source material was peripheral blood. In DNA, the CDR3 is TGTGCCAGTCGGAGCGGCTACGAGCAGTACTTC. As protein: CASRSGYEQYF.